This TCR beta chain was retrieved from a study of response to subunit inactivated influenza vaccine. Whole-study results and caveats: It was the authors' suggestion that each seasonal influenza vaccination recruits few new T cells.

This CDR3 region has 15 residues. V gave up 8 bases and J gave up 6 bases; unmatched junction bases: 12. Germline V CDR1 and CDR2: SGHTA, FQGNSA. The sample holds a few counts of this clonotype. Its antigen is as yet unknown. Using its own MiXCR run on the RT-PCR reads, TCRdb lists one record per CDR3 protein. The table shows about 780,000 distinct CDR3 sequences, with 18% occurring only once. The source was PBMCs from blood, collected roughly 5 days after vaccination. The sequence was collected from a man aged 50 to 60 who received an inactivated influenza vaccine. This chain links TRBV7-2 with TRBJ2-3; TRBD1 aligns across 9 bases. The CDR3 sequence: CASQPSQGAWDTQYF. CDR3 nucleotide sequence: TGTGCCAGCCAACCCTCACAGGGGGCGTGGGATACGCAGTATTTT.